What follows is one T cell receptor (beta chain) and its context. Its specificity is not known. Germline V gene lookup returns CDR1 LGHDT and CDR2 YNNKEL (reference sequence). This CDR3 region has 14 residues. The V gene lost 0 bases and the J gene lost 4 bases, with 9 bases spanning the gap. Next came a second PCR, run for about 7 to 12 cycles, which used a sample-barcoded 5' primer along with a J-beta primer mix. A minimum of 2.5 million CDR3-containing paired-end reads was obtained for each sample. TCRdb processed the 5' RACE reads anew with MiXCR; each CDR3 protein has one entry. The profile shows 700,000 to 900,000 distinct CDR3 sequences, 25% to 30% of them singletons. The data were taken from a study of blood T cells in healthy people across ages. Points from the study as a whole: Among T cells, TCR beta diversity per million cells dropped roughly linearly as age rose. PBMC samples, being unsorted, prevented any conclusive comparison of naive and antigen-experienced cells. Donor CMV status was unknown, possibly confounding expanded clonotype changes.

These data were likewise used in another study, on T cells of mothers and their children.

This sequence joins TRBV3-1 and TRBJ1-1; tentatively, D is TRBD1 (6 bases). What was sequenced was blood. The receptor was isolated from a boy between 5 and 17 years old in good health. CDR3 region: CASSQEGGITEAFF. CDR3 coding DNA: TGTGCCAGCAGCCAAGAAGGGGGGATCACTGAAGCTTTCTTT. The whole variable domain, filled in from reference TRBV3-1 and TRBJ1-1, reads DTAVSQTPKYLVTQMGNDKSIKCEQNLGHDTMYWYKQDSKKFLKIMFSYNNKELIINETVPNRFSPKSPDKAHLNLHINSLELGDSAVYFCASSQEGGITEAFFGQGTRLTVV.